Listed below are T cell receptor beta chains from one sample, sequenced in a study of T cells after posttransplantation cyclophosphamide. Assay: immunoSEQ multiplex PCR; the TCRdb copy retains only in-frame clones and omits some. The sample has 30,000 or so clones; 85% to 90% are singletons. Sequenced: PBMCs. The receptors come from a woman aged 40 to 49 with a blood cancer, CMV-positive, and with a related stem cell donor. Both conserved end residues are part of each CDR3. Fields, in order: clone size, D gene, V gene, J gene, CDR3 DNA, CDR3 protein. The D gene is left open where the match is weak. The size entry is marked missing in some rows and otherwise reads once, few, many or a size class.

>NA|TRBD1|TRBV5-4|TRBJ1-2
TGTGCCAGCAGCCACACAGGGGGCAACTATGGCTACACCTTC
CASSHTGGNYGYTF
>NA|TRBD1|TRBV7-9|TRBJ2-5
TGTGCCAGCAGCTTAGGTGACAGGGGGGGACAAGAGACCCAGTACTTC
CASSLGDRGGQETQYF
>NA|NA|TRBV9|TRBJ2-1
TGTGCCAGCAGCACCGAGGCGAGCTCCTACAATGAGCAGTTCTTC
CASSTEASSYNEQFF
>NA|NA|TRBV27|TRBJ1-2
TGTGCCAGCAGTTTATCGGGCAGCCATGGCTACACCTTC
CASSLSGSHGYTF
>once|NA|TRBV7-9|TRBJ1-2
TGTGCCAGCAGCACCTCCGGGACAATGGCTGGCTACACCTTC
CASSTSGTMAGYTF
>NA|TRBD1|TRBV4-1|TRBJ1-5
TGCGCCAGCAGCCTGGACAGGAGTTTTCAGCCCCAGCATTTT
CASSLDRSFQPQHF
>NA|TRBD1|TRBV5-1|TRBJ2-7
TGCGCCAGCAGCTCCGGGACAGGGACCTACGAGCAGTACTTC
CASSSGTGTYEQYF
>NA|NA|TRBV4-1|TRBJ2-2
TGCGCCAGCAGCCAGATAGACATGGGACTGACCACCGGGGAGCTGTTTTTT
CASSQIDMGLTTGELFF
>few|NA|TRBV7-9|TRBJ2-7
TGTGCCAGCAGCCTCCGCCCCAGCTACGAGCAGTACTTC
CASSLRPSYEQYF
>NA|TRBD1|TRBV5-1|TRBJ2-7
TGCGCCAGCAGCCGCGGGACAGGGTCATACGAGCAGTACTTC
CASSRGTGSYEQYF
>NA|NA|TRBV27|TRBJ2-5
TGTGCCAGCAGTTTAGGGGTTGCCAGGAGGGAGACCCAGTACTTC
CASSLGVARRETQYF
>NA|TRBD1|TRBV10-1|TRBJ2-7
TGCGCCAGCAGCTTCGGGACAGGCAAAGAGCAGTACTTC
CASSFGTGKEQYF
>NA|TRBD2|TRBV7-9|TRBJ2-3
TGTGCCAGCAGCTTAGGAGGTCCGGTAGCGGGGGGGTACACAGGTACGCAGTATTTT
CASSLGGPVAGGYTGTQYF
>NA|TRBD1|TRBV7-8|TRBJ2-4
TGTGCCAGCAGCCCCCTTACAGGGGTGAACATTCAGTACTTC
CASSPLTGVNIQYF
>NA|TRBD2|TRBV5-5|TRBJ2-3
TGTGCCAGCAGCAGACGGGGGGCAGATACGCAGTATTTT
CASSRRGADTQYF
>NA|NA|TRBV28|TRBJ2-3
TGTGCCAGCAGTTCCCTCCCTAACGCGCAGTATTTT
CASSSLPNAQYF
>NA|NA|TRBV9|TRBJ2-5
TGTGCCAGCAGCGTAGGGGGCGGGGAGGCGGAGACCCAGTACTTC
CASSVGGGEAETQYF
>few|NA|TRBV11-2|TRBJ2-7
TGTGCCAGCAGCTACCCCCTACGTTGGAGTGGGTTCCCCTACGAGCAGTACTTC
CASSYPLRWSGFPYEQYF
>NA|NA|TRBV7-9|TRBJ2-3
TGTGCCAGCAGCTTCCCTCTCAGCGCAGATACGCAGTATTTT
CASSFPLSADTQYF
>NA|TRBD2|TRBV4-1|TRBJ2-1
TGCGCCAGCAGCCAAGATAAAGCGGGGGGCCCAAATGAGCAGTTCTTC
CASSQDKAGGPNEQFF
>NA|NA|TRBV5-1|TRBJ1-1
TGCGCCAGCAGCTTGGGGGGGGTAGAGATGAACACTGAAGCTTTCTTT
CASSLGGVEMNTEAFF
>NA|TRBD1|TRBV5-6|TRBJ1-5
TGTGCCAGCAGCTTGGCCGGACAGGGGATTTGGGAGCCCCAGCATTTT
CASSLAGQGIWEPQHF
>NA|TRBD1|TRBV4-1|TRBJ2-6
TGCGCCAGCAGCCCGGACAGGGGACCTGGGGCCAACGTCCTGACTTTC
CASSPDRGPGANVLTF
>NA|NA|TRBV7-9|TRBJ1-4
TGTGCCAGCAGCCGGCCCGGACAGTTTAATGAAAAACTGTTTTTT
CASSRPGQFNEKLFF